The rows below give T cell receptor beta chains drawn from one sample of a study of blood T cell repertoires in COVID-19. Here immunoSEQ multiplex PCR was the method, and the copy in TCRdb shows in-frame clones only, minus some. The data hold 300,000 to 350,000 clones, with about 93% observed a single time. Sequencing was performed on peripheral blood. Every receptor here comes from a woman aged 18 to 35 who had recovered from COVID-19. CDR3s include the opening cysteine and the closing phenylalanine or tryptophan. The order of the fields is CDR3 protein, CDR3 DNA, J gene, clone size, V gene, D gene. The D gene is left open where the match is weak. Some rows mark clone size as missing; the rest say once, few, many or name a class of expanded clone.

cdr3_aa: CASSLAGGNNEQFF; cdr3_nt: TGTGCCAGCAGTCTAGCGGGAGGGAACAATGAGCAGTTCTTC; j_call: TRBJ2-1; clone_size: -; v_call: TRBV6-5; d_call: TRBD2
cdr3_aa: CASSQTTGTGVGYTF; cdr3_nt: TGCGCCAGCAGCCAAACGACCGGGACAGGGGTTGGCTACACCTTC; j_call: TRBJ1-2; clone_size: -; v_call: TRBV4-3; d_call: TRBD1
cdr3_aa: CATTDSPSTDTQYF; cdr3_nt: TGTGCCACAACGGACAGCCCTAGCACAGATACGCAGTATTTT; j_call: TRBJ2-3; clone_size: -; v_call: TRBV6-5; d_call: -
cdr3_aa: CASSVEGQGPETQYF; cdr3_nt: TGTGCCAGCAGCGTAGAAGGCCAGGGCCCCGAGACCCAGTACTTC; j_call: TRBJ2-5; clone_size: -; v_call: TRBV9; d_call: -
cdr3_aa: CASSPRLSSEAFF; cdr3_nt: TGTGCCAGCAGCCCCCGTTTAAGCTCTGAAGCTTTCTTT; j_call: TRBJ1-1; clone_size: -; v_call: TRBV14; d_call: -
cdr3_aa: CASSLGHLWYF; cdr3_nt: TGTGCCAGCAGCTTAGGCCACCTATGGTATTTT; j_call: TRBJ2-3; clone_size: -; v_call: TRBV11-2; d_call: -
cdr3_aa: CASSQRGLPHGYTF; cdr3_nt: TGCGCCAGCAGCCAAAGGGGGCTCCCCCATGGCTACACCTTC; j_call: TRBJ1-2; clone_size: once; v_call: TRBV5-1; d_call: TRBD1
cdr3_aa: CASSPTQGVGNQPQHF; cdr3_nt: TGTGCCAGCAGTCCAACACAGGGAGTGGGCAATCAGCCCCAGCATTTT; j_call: TRBJ1-5; clone_size: -; v_call: TRBV28; d_call: -
cdr3_aa: CASSNDRELTEAFF; cdr3_nt: TGTGCCAGCAGCAACGACAGGGAGTTGACTGAAGCTTTCTTT; j_call: TRBJ1-1; clone_size: -; v_call: TRBV7-8; d_call: TRBD1
cdr3_aa: CASSFRGGELFF; cdr3_nt: TGTGCCAGCAGCTTTAGGGGAGGGGAGCTGTTTTTT; j_call: TRBJ2-2; clone_size: -; v_call: TRBV11-3; d_call: -
cdr3_aa: CASSRAPEGWGSTDTQYF; cdr3_nt: TGTGCCAGCAGCAGGGCCCCGGAGGGGTGGGGGTCCACAGATACGCAGTATTTT; j_call: TRBJ2-3; clone_size: -; v_call: TRBV5-4; d_call: -
cdr3_aa: CASSQSQGPHVMGKLFF; cdr3_nt: TGCGCCAGCAGTCAATCGCAGGGGCCACACGTAATGGGAAAACTGTTTTTT; j_call: TRBJ1-4; clone_size: -; v_call: TRBV23-1; d_call: -
cdr3_aa: CASSGAVDYNEQFF; cdr3_nt: TGCGCCAGTAGCGGGGCCGTGGACTACAATGAGCAGTTCTTC; j_call: TRBJ2-1; clone_size: -; v_call: TRBV10-1; d_call: TRBD2
cdr3_aa: CASSPSGSYTGELFF; cdr3_nt: TGTGCCAGCAGCCCTAGCGGGAGCTACACCGGGGAGCTGTTTTTT; j_call: TRBJ2-2; clone_size: -; v_call: TRBV4-2; d_call: TRBD2
cdr3_aa: CASSWGASGISETQYF; cdr3_nt: TGTGCCAGCAGCTGGGGAGCTAGCGGGATCTCTGAGACCCAGTACTTC; j_call: TRBJ2-5; clone_size: -; v_call: TRBV7-7; d_call: TRBD2
cdr3_aa: CATSDLRGPSSYNEQFF; cdr3_nt: TGTGCCACCAGTGATTTGCGCGGGCCGAGCTCCTACAATGAGCAGTTCTTC; j_call: TRBJ2-1; clone_size: -; v_call: TRBV24-1; d_call: -
cdr3_aa: CASSELTTNEKLFF; cdr3_nt: TGTGCCAGCAGTGAATTAACAACTAATGAAAAACTGTTTTTT; j_call: TRBJ1-4; clone_size: -; v_call: TRBV6-1; d_call: -
cdr3_aa: CASSSLGGYTEAFF; cdr3_nt: TGTGCCAGCAGCTCCCTGGGGGGGTACACTGAAGCTTTCTTT; j_call: TRBJ1-1; clone_size: once; v_call: TRBV6-5; d_call: -
cdr3_aa: CASSGIPGTTATNEKLFF; cdr3_nt: TGTGCCAGCAGTGGGATCCCCGGGACAACTGCAACTAATGAAAAACTGTTTTTT; j_call: TRBJ1-4; clone_size: -; v_call: TRBV6-1; d_call: -
cdr3_aa: CASSLGTGGEIDGYTF; cdr3_nt: TGTGCCAGCAGTTTAGGGACAGGGGGGGAGATTGATGGCTACACCTTC; j_call: TRBJ1-2; clone_size: -; v_call: TRBV27; d_call: TRBD1
cdr3_aa: CASSLFKTGGEAFF; cdr3_nt: TGTGCCAGCAGCTTATTTAAAACAGGGGGTGAAGCTTTCTTT; j_call: TRBJ1-1; clone_size: -; v_call: TRBV7-2; d_call: TRBD1
cdr3_aa: CASSYSLRNTEAFF; cdr3_nt: TGTGCCAGCAGTTATAGCCTCAGGAACACTGAAGCTTTCTTT; j_call: TRBJ1-1; clone_size: -; v_call: TRBV6-5; d_call: -
cdr3_aa: CASSRGQGNTEAFF; cdr3_nt: TGTGCCAGCAGCCGCGGACAGGGGAACACTGAAGCTTTCTTT; j_call: TRBJ1-1; clone_size: once; v_call: TRBV4-2; d_call: TRBD1
cdr3_aa: CASSLAGSRLSYGYTF; cdr3_nt: TGCGCCAGCAGCTTAGCAGGGTCCCGTTTGTCTTATGGCTACACCTTC; j_call: TRBJ1-2; clone_size: -; v_call: TRBV5-1; d_call: -
cdr3_aa: CASSLTGGFSYNEQFF; cdr3_nt: TGTGCCAGCAGCTTAACAGGGGGCTTTTCCTACAATGAGCAGTTCTTC; j_call: TRBJ2-1; clone_size: -; v_call: TRBV11-3; d_call: TRBD1
cdr3_aa: CASSLESDSPLHF; cdr3_nt: TGCGCCAGCAGCTTGGAGAGCGACTCACCCCTCCACTTT; j_call: TRBJ1-6; clone_size: -; v_call: TRBV5-1; d_call: -
cdr3_aa: CASSLGPLAALPNEQFF; cdr3_nt: TGCGCCAGCAGCTTGGGTCCTCTAGCGGCTTTACCAAATGAGCAGTTCTTC; j_call: TRBJ2-1; clone_size: -; v_call: TRBV5-1; d_call: TRBD2
cdr3_aa: CASSRLKRYSNQPQHF; cdr3_nt: TGTGCCAGCAGTCGCCTTAAGAGATATAGCAATCAGCCCCAGCATTTT; j_call: TRBJ1-5; clone_size: -; v_call: TRBV28; d_call: -
cdr3_aa: CASSNTVETQYF; cdr3_nt: TGTGCCAGCAGTAATACGGTGGAGACCCAGTACTTC; j_call: TRBJ2-5; clone_size: -; v_call: TRBV12-3/TRBV12-4; d_call: -
cdr3_aa: CAWNRGAGAKNIQYF; cdr3_nt: TGTGCCTGGAACAGGGGCGCAGGCGCCAAAAACATTCAGTACTTC; j_call: TRBJ2-4; clone_size: -; v_call: TRBV30; d_call: TRBD1
cdr3_aa: CAWRGGLAGDPYNEQFF; cdr3_nt: TGTGCCTGGAGGGGGGGACTAGCGGGAGACCCCTACAATGAGCAGTTCTTC; j_call: TRBJ2-1; clone_size: -; v_call: TRBV30; d_call: TRBD2
cdr3_aa: CASSWRGTGGGEKLFF; cdr3_nt: TGTGCCAGCAGCTGGAGGGGTACAGGAGGAGGAGAAAAACTGTTTTTT; j_call: TRBJ1-4; clone_size: -; v_call: TRBV5-5; d_call: -
cdr3_aa: CASSLEAGGSYNEQFF; cdr3_nt: TGCGCCAGCAGCTTGGAGGCCGGGGGGTCGTACAATGAGCAGTTCTTC; j_call: TRBJ2-1; clone_size: -; v_call: TRBV5-1; d_call: TRBD2
cdr3_aa: CASSQRQGVVNEQFF; cdr3_nt: TGTGCCAGCAGCCAACGACAGGGTGTCGTTAATGAGCAGTTCTTC; j_call: TRBJ2-1; clone_size: -; v_call: TRBV7-2; d_call: TRBD1
cdr3_aa: CSVASDTEAFF; cdr3_nt: TGCAGCGTAGCGAGTGACACTGAAGCTTTCTTT; j_call: TRBJ1-1; clone_size: -; v_call: TRBV29-1; d_call: -
cdr3_aa: CASSIAGVGNTIYF; cdr3_nt: TGTGCCAGTAGTATAGCCGGGGTTGGAAACACCATATATTTT; j_call: TRBJ1-3; clone_size: -; v_call: TRBV19; d_call: -
cdr3_aa: CAISDVGALGNTIYF; cdr3_nt: TGTGCCATCAGTGATGTTGGAGCTCTGGGAAACACCATATATTTT; j_call: TRBJ1-3; clone_size: few; v_call: TRBV10-3; d_call: -
cdr3_aa: CAAGLNSGNTIYF; cdr3_nt: TGTGCCGCAGGACTCAACTCTGGAAACACCATATATTTT; j_call: TRBJ1-3; clone_size: -; v_call: TRBV30; d_call: -
cdr3_aa: CASSVGWDRVRAIYF; cdr3_nt: TGTGCCAGCAGCGTAGGCTGGGACAGGGTTCGGGCCATATATTTT; j_call: TRBJ1-3; clone_size: -; v_call: TRBV9; d_call: TRBD1
cdr3_aa: CASSHTITGAPGDTGELFF; cdr3_nt: TGCGCCAGCAGCCACACAATTACAGGGGCGCCAGGGGACACCGGGGAGCTGTTTTTT; j_call: TRBJ2-2; clone_size: -; v_call: TRBV4-3; d_call: TRBD1
cdr3_aa: CASSSTDREDGYTF; cdr3_nt: TGTGCCAGCAGTTCCACCGACAGGGAGGATGGCTACACCTTC; j_call: TRBJ1-2; clone_size: -; v_call: TRBV28; d_call: TRBD1
cdr3_aa: CASSLRRTGPSTDTQYF; cdr3_nt: TGTGCCAGCAGCTTACGACGGACAGGACCCAGCACAGATACGCAGTATTTT; j_call: TRBJ2-3; clone_size: -; v_call: TRBV7-8; d_call: TRBD1
cdr3_aa: CAIRGDKANYGYTF; cdr3_nt: TGTGCCATCAGGGGAGATAAAGCTAACTATGGCTACACCTTC; j_call: TRBJ1-2; clone_size: -; v_call: TRBV10-3; d_call: -
cdr3_aa: CASSDRTIPGTDTQYF; cdr3_nt: TGTGCCAGCAGTGATCGGACCATTCCGGGGACAGATACGCAGTATTTT; j_call: TRBJ2-3; clone_size: -; v_call: TRBV6-1; d_call: -
cdr3_aa: CASSPDRGLDYGYTF; cdr3_nt: TGTGCCAGCAGCCCGGACAGGGGGCTTGACTATGGCTACACCTTC; j_call: TRBJ1-2; clone_size: -; v_call: TRBV7-8; d_call: TRBD1
cdr3_aa: CASSLDRGFTEAFF; cdr3_nt: TGCGCCAGCAGCTTGGACAGGGGGTTCACTGAAGCTTTCTTT; j_call: TRBJ1-1; clone_size: few; v_call: TRBV5-1; d_call: TRBD1
cdr3_aa: CASTRGANYGYTF; cdr3_nt: TGTGCCAGCACCAGGGGGGCGAACTATGGCTACACCTTC; j_call: TRBJ1-2; clone_size: -; v_call: TRBV6-5; d_call: TRBD1
cdr3_aa: CSVVRLAMGDEQFF; cdr3_nt: TGCAGCGTTGTGAGACTAGCGATGGGAGATGAGCAGTTCTTC; j_call: TRBJ2-1; clone_size: -; v_call: TRBV29-1; d_call: TRBD2
cdr3_aa: CTSSHGTTYNEQFF; cdr3_nt: TGCACCAGCAGCCACGGAACTACCTACAATGAGCAGTTCTTC; j_call: TRBJ2-1; clone_size: -; v_call: TRBV1; d_call: -
cdr3_aa: CASSRRDRGENEQFF; cdr3_nt: TGTGCCAGTAGCCGCCGGGACAGGGGCGAGAATGAGCAGTTCTTC; j_call: TRBJ2-1; clone_size: -; v_call: TRBV19; d_call: TRBD1
cdr3_aa: CASSSTGLAVFTDTQYF; cdr3_nt: TGTGCCAGCAGCTCCACGGGACTAGCGGTGTTCACAGATACGCAGTATTTT; j_call: TRBJ2-3; clone_size: -; v_call: TRBV6-2/TRBV6-3; d_call: TRBD2